These T cell receptor beta chains were read from a single sample in a study of blood T cells in healthy people across ages. TCRdb reprocessed the 5' RACE reads with MiXCR, giving one entry per CDR3 protein. The sample yields more than 1.4 million distinct CDR3 sequences, 35% to 45% seen once. The sequencing sample was made of blood. These receptors all stem from a woman between 18 and 29 years old in good health. The CDR3 runs from the conserved cysteine through the conserved F or W. A D gene is named only where the DNA matches it firmly. Expanded clones are given a class, and other clones once, few, many or no size at all.

>-|TRBJ2-7|TRBV10-3|TRBD1
TGTGCCATCAGTGAGCCAGGGACAGGGGGCCCAAGATTCGGCGAGCAGTACTTC
CAISEPGTGGPRFGEQYF
>-|TRBJ2-3|TRBV20-1|-
TGCAGTGCGAGGGGGTGGGCAGGGGCATCAGATACGCAGTATTTT
CSARGWAGASDTQYF
>few|TRBJ2-3|TRBV5-1|TRBD1
TGCGCCAGCAGTCAGGGACAGGGGATCTCAGATACGCAGTATTTT
CASSQGQGISDTQYF
>-|TRBJ2-7|TRBV6-6|-
TGTGCCAGCAGCCAGACCGCTAGCTCCTACGAGCAGTACTTC
CASSQTASSYEQYF
>-|TRBJ2-7|TRBV29-1|-
TGCAGCGTTCCGAGACAGGGAGGCTCCTACAATGAGCAGTACTTC
CSVPRQGGSYNEQYF
>-|TRBJ2-5|TRBV7-2|TRBD2
TGTGCCAGCACCCGACTAGCGGGAGGACAAGAGACCCAGTACTTC
CASTRLAGGQETQYF
>few|TRBJ2-7|TRBV20-1|-
TGCAGTGCTAGGACCGGGACTCCCTACGAGCAGTACTTC
CSARTGTPYEQYF
>-|TRBJ2-3|TRBV28|-
TGTGCCAGCACCGGGCCCCGGGGGACTAGCACAGATACGCAGTATTTT
CASTGPRGTSTDTQYF
>-|TRBJ2-1|TRBV5-1|-
TGCGCCAGCAGCTTGGGGGGATGGACCCCCAATGAGCAGTTCTTC
CASSLGGWTPNEQFF
>many|TRBJ2-1|TRBV7-2|TRBD2
TGTGCCAGCAGCTTAGTTTCAAGCGGGGGTATCAATGAGCAGTTCTTC
CASSLVSSGGINEQFF
>-|TRBJ1-5|TRBV27|-
TGTGCCAGCAGTTCAAAATCCGGGACACTCCGCAATCAGCCCCAGCATTTT
CASSSKSGTLRNQPQHF
>-|TRBJ2-5|TRBV9|-
TGTGCCAGCAGCGTAGGCCGGTACCAAGAGACCCAGTACTTC
CASSVGRYQETQYF
>-|TRBJ1-1|TRBV6-5|-
TGTGCCAGCAGTTACTCGAATACGCCTGGGACTGAAGCTTTCTTT
CASSYSNTPGTEAFF
>-|TRBJ1-2|TRBV18|-
TGTGCCAGCTCACCAGGGGCAGCGGAACTCTATGGCTACACCTTC
CASSPGAAELYGYTF
>-|TRBJ2-7|TRBV18|TRBD1
TGTGCCAGCTCACCACCGGGACAGGGGGTCCACGAGCAGTACTTC
CASSPPGQGVHEQYF
>-|TRBJ2-1|TRBV20-1|TRBD2
TGCAGTGCTCCCAGCGGGAGTGTCAATGAGCAGTTCTTC
CSAPSGSVNEQFF
>-|TRBJ1-5|TRBV9|-
TGTGCCAGCAGCCCGCATCAGGGGCCTCGAATTGGCAATCAGCCCCAGCATTTT
CASSPHQGPRIGNQPQHF